The 6 T cell receptor beta chains presented below share a single source sample, sequenced in a study of cytomegalovirus exposure and HLA in healthy donors. The PCR ran on 60 Vbeta and 13 Jbeta primers. Sequenced by immunoSEQ multiplex PCR; TCRdb stores in-frame clones only, minus some. The sample lists about 95,000 clones, 81% seen once, with approximately 4% in the top ten. Sequencing was done on a sample of PBMCs. All receptors derive from a woman aged 70 to 79 in good health and CMV-seropositive.

This clone came up a few times. The chain joins TRBV5-1 to TRBJ2-5; TRBD2 is a possible D gene (6 bases). The CDR3 is 15 residues long. The germline V gene encodes CDR1 SGHRS and CDR2 YFSETQ. V lost 4 bases and J lost 1, with 14 bases in between. CDR3 coding DNA: TGCGCCAGCAGCCTCTTAGTAGCGGCCCAAGAGACCCAGTACTTC. Encoded protein: CASSLLVAAQETQYF.

This chain connects TRBV6-6 to TRBJ2-7; 12 bases are shared with TRBD2. There are 15 residues in the CDR3. V shed 4 bases, J shed 3 bases, and the junction held 4 bases outside the gene matches. Germline V gene data show CDR1 as MNHNY and CDR2 as SVGAGI (reference sequence). CDR3 sequence: CASSSGLAGYYEQYF. The CDR3 DNA follows: TGTGCCAGCAGTTCCGGACTAGCGGGGTACTACGAGCAGTACTTC.

The V call is TRBV7-3, the J call TRBJ2-5; 8 bases agree with TRBD1. Germline-derived CDR1 and CDR2 are SGHTA and FQGTGA. The junction had 6 bases not matched to a gene; V was cut back by 4 bases and J by 5 bases. The CDR3 loop spans 14 amino acids. The CDR3 DNA reads as TGTGCCAGCAGCTCACAGGGGGGTTGGGAGACCCAGTACTTC. This codes for CASSSQGGWETQYF.

The V and J genes are TRBV6-5 and TRBJ2-7; TRBD1 matches 10 bases. The CDR3 is 15 residues long. Germline V gives CDR1 MNHEY, CDR2 SVGAGI. V shed 6 bases and J 0 bases; nucleotides not matched to a gene: 5. The CDR3 loop is CASRDRDRGSYEQYF. The CDR3 DNA is TGTGCCAGCAGGGACCGGGACAGGGGCTCCTACGAGCAGTACTTC.

The CDR3 region is CASSLWPSYGREQYF. CDR3 sequence (DNA): TGTGCCAGCAGCTTGTGGCCGAGCTACGGGAGGGAGCAGTACTTC. This sequence joins TRBV5-6 and TRBJ2-5; 8 nucleotides match TRBD2. The CDR3 has 15 residues. The ends lost 1 base at V and 11 bases at J; junction bases unmatched: 13. Germline CDR1 and CDR2: SGHDT and YYEEEE.

The chain is built from TRBV4-1 and TRBJ2-5, with D possibly TRBD2 on 5 matching bases. The end of the DNA fits TRBJ2-7 better, so the J call may be wrong. The CDR3 runs 14 residues. Per the germline V gene, CDR1 is MGHRA and CDR2 is YSYEKL. The CDR3 is CASSRLPTETEQYF. The CDR3 DNA reads TGCGCCAGCAGCCGACTACCGACGGAGACCGAGCAGTACTTC.